This T cell receptor beta chain was captured in a study of cytomegalovirus exposure and HLA in healthy donors. Whole-study results and caveats: Owing to their indistinguishability, certain V segments, notably TRBV6-2 and TRBV6-3, were excluded.

V lost 7 bases and J lost 3, with 16 bases in between. The CDR3 is 14 amino acids. Germline V CDR1 and CDR2: SNHLY, FYNNEI. To note about this clone: The antigen is not known.

In the PCR, 60 Vbeta and 13 Jbeta primers were used. The assay was immunoSEQ multiplex PCR, and TCRdb's table has in-frame clones only and misses some. The table includes 150,000 to 200,000 clones, over 75% detected once. The source of this sequence is a male donor in good health and CMV-seronegative. The V and J genes are TRBV2 and TRBJ2-7; TRBD1 might be the D (5 bases). Sequences were obtained from PBMCs. The CDR3 reads CASIKGQTSYEQYF. CDR3 in DNA: TGTGCCAGCATTAAGGGGCAGACAAGCTACGAGCAGTACTTC. Full variable domain (remainder filled in from reference TRBV2 and TRBJ2-7): EPEVTQTPSHQVTQMGQEVILRCVPISNHLYFYWYRQILGQKVEFLVSFYNNEISEKSEIFDDQFSVERPDGSNFTLKIRSTKLEDSAMYFCASIKGQTSYEQYFGPGTRLTVT.